Presented here are 32 T cell receptor beta chains from one specimen sequenced in a study of T-cell memory formation after mild COVID-19. One entry per CDR3 protein, called by TCRdb with MiXCR from the 5' RACE reads. This table holds under 200,000 distinct CDR3 sequences, 10% to 15% found once. The sample consisted of PBMCs or a T cell subset sorted from them (not recorded which). These TCRs come from a man aged 18 to 30 who had mild COVID-19 (a few samples of this study predate the infection). Cell type and time point are not known.

This clonotype was observed many times. The chain has TRBV3-1 and TRBJ1-6; the match to TRBD1 covers 9 bases. There are 15 residues in the CDR3. With V trimmed by 1 base and J by 9 bases, 4 bases remained unmatched. Looked up from germline, CDR1 is LGHDT and CDR2 is YNNKEL (reference sequence). The CDR3: CASSQVYRGRSPLHF. Written as DNA, the CDR3 is TGTGCCAGCAGCCAAGTTTACAGGGGGCGTTCACCCCTCCACTTT.

This clonotype has ten or more counts. J is TRBJ2-3 and V is TRBV6-5, with 8 positions matching TRBD1. The CDR3 runs 14 residues. Germline V CDR1 and CDR2: MNHEY, SVGAGI. With V trimmed by 7 bases and J by 4 bases, 7 bases remained unmatched. CDR3 residues: CASTVTGAADTQYF. The CDR3 bases are TGTGCCAGCACCGTGACAGGGGCGGCAGATACGCAGTATTTT.

This chain connects TRBV5-1 to TRBJ2-7, with D maybe TRBD1 (7 bases). CDR1 and CDR2 (germline): SGHRS, YFSETQ. This CDR3 spans 12 amino acids. Trimming shortened V by 4 bases and J by 5 bases, and 10 bases separated the two germline ends. CDR3 bases: TGCGCCAGCAGCCTCAGGGGGGACGAGCAGTACTTC. Protein sequence: CASSLRGDEQYF.

The chain has TRBV28 and TRBJ1-1; possibly TRBD1 for D (6 bases). The germline V gene encodes CDR1 MDHEN and CDR2 SYDVKM. There are 13 residues in the CDR3. V was shortened by 6 bases and J by 7 bases, with 15 bases between the two germline ends. CDR3 sequence (DNA): TGTGCCAGCAGACCTACAGGGATGATTGAAGCTTTCTTT. Translating gives CASRPTGMIEAFF.

V and J are TRBV7-9 and TRBJ1-4; 7 bases fit TRBD1. With V trimmed by 5 bases and J by 7 bases, 13 bases remained unmatched. Germline loops: CDR1 SEHNR, CDR2 FQNEAQ (reference sequence). The CDR3 spans 16 residues. DNA for the CDR3: TGTGCCAGCAGCAAGTCCCGGGACAGTTTGGGTGAAAAACTGTTTTTT. It codes for CASSKSRDSLGEKLFF.

This clonotype was detected a few times. The chain combines TRBV5-1 with TRBJ2-5; D not resolved. Germline V gene data show CDR1 as SGHRS and CDR2 as YFSETQ. CDR3 length equals 12 residues. V was pared by 4 bases and J by 7 bases, with 11 bases between. The CDR3 protein is CASSPDWGTQYF. Written as DNA, the CDR3 is TGCGCCAGCAGCCCCGACTGGGGGACCCAGTACTTC.

The chain employs TRBV6-2 or TRBV6-3 and TRBJ2-4, with D uncertain. Trimming stripped 5 bases from V and 0 bases from J, with 17 bases between. The germline gives CDR1 MNHEY, CDR2 SVGEGT. The CDR3 runs to 17 residues. CDR3 sequence (DNA): TGTGCCAGCAGTGGGCTTGGCCTAGGGCTAGCCAAAAACATTCAGTACTTC. This gives the protein CASSGLGLGLAKNIQYF.

This clonotype has a handful of counts. The CDR3, as DNA: TGTGCCAGCAGTTTCACTCGGGAGACCCAGTACTTC. Protein sequence: CASSFTRETQYF. The gene calls are TRBV7-2 and TRBJ2-5; D gene uncertain. Per germline, CDR1 SGHTA and CDR2 FQGNSA. Trimming shortened V by 6 bases and J by 5 bases, and 10 bases separated the two germline ends. The CDR3 has 12 amino acids.

The sample holds a few counts of this clonotype. The V and J genes are TRBV6-2 or TRBV6-3 and TRBJ2-4; 8 positions agree with TRBD1. This CDR3 spans 17 amino acids. Germline values: CDR1 MNHEY, CDR2 SVGEGT. V shed 6 bases, J shed 0 bases, and the junction held 10 bases outside the gene matches. The CDR3 sequence: CASRPGTGGLAKNIQYF. The CDR3 bases are TGTGCCAGCAGACCTGGAACAGGGGGGTTAGCCAAAAACATTCAGTACTTC.

This clonotype was seen a handful of times. The V and J genes are TRBV7-2 and TRBJ1-3; D uncertain. Germline V gene data show CDR1 as SGHTA and CDR2 as FQGNSA. The CDR3 spans 16 residues. V was cut by 6 bases and J by 0 bases, with 15 bases left in between. The CDR3 DNA follows: TGTGCCAGCAGTCGGATAGGGCAGCTCTCTGGAAACACCATATATTTT. Translation: CASSRIGQLSGNTIYF.

The chain employs TRBV15 and TRBJ2-3; no firm D call. This CDR3 has 13 residues. Germline V gene sequence: CDR1 LNHNV, CDR2 YYDKDF (reference sequence). V was pared by 8 bases and J by 1 base, with 10 bases between. CDR3 nucleotide sequence: TGTGCCACCGAAAAGTATCGCACAGATACGCAGTATTTT. It codes for CATEKYRTDTQYF.

The CDR3 sequence is CSAREDTNRDEQYV. Here the CDR3 DNA reads TGCAGTGCTAGAGAGGACACTAATAGGGACGAGCAGTACGTC. V and J are TRBV20-1 and TRBJ2-7; perhaps TRBD1 as D (5 bases). The V gene lost 0 bases and the J gene lost 5 bases, with 14 bases spanning the gap. The CDR3 consists of 14 residues. The germline V gene encodes CDR1 DFQATT and CDR2 SNEGSKA (reference sequence).

This chain links TRBV5-1 with TRBJ2-3; 11 bases match TRBD2. The V gene's germline CDR1 is SGHRS and CDR2 YFSETQ. Germline trimming cut 3 bases from V and 4 bases from J; bases unmatched to any gene: 10. This CDR3 region has 17 residues. CDR3 in amino acids: CASSSTSGGSAADTQYF. In DNA form, the CDR3 reads TGCGCCAGCAGCTCCACTAGCGGGGGCAGTGCGGCAGATACGCAGTATTTT.

This clonotype was counted at least ten times. This chain links TRBV7-3 with TRBJ2-2; D may be TRBD2 (6 bases). V shed 2 bases and J shed 3 bases, with 19 bases lying between them. The CDR3 covers 18 residues. From germline, CDR1 is SGHTA and CDR2 FQGTGA. The CDR3 loop is CASSLPLGGNRDTGELFF. CDR3 DNA: TGTGCCAGCAGCTTACCTCTCGGAGGGAATAGAGACACCGGGGAGCTGTTTTTT.

This clonotype has just a few counts. The CDR3 sequence is CASSQGVIASGNTIYF. In nucleotides, the CDR3 is TGCGCCAGCAGCCAAGGAGTAATAGCCTCTGGAAACACCATATATTTT. The V gene is TRBV4-1, the J gene TRBJ1-3; D is uncertain. Trimming took 1 base from V and 0 from J, leaving 10 bases between them. Per germline, CDR1 MGHRA and CDR2 YSYEKL. The CDR3 totals 16 residues.

V usage is TRBV28 and J usage is TRBJ2-1; 9 bases align to TRBD2. V lost 8 bases and J lost 3; bases outside the gene matches: 8. The CDR3 covers 15 residues. Germline CDR1 is MDHEN and CDR2 is SYDVKM. The CDR3 sequence is CASQGGGGVYNEQFF. The CDR3 DNA is TGTGCCAGCCAAGGCGGGGGGGGCGTCTACAATGAGCAGTTCTTC.

This clonotype was detected a few times. The CDR3 region is CASSSNFQGGWTEAFF. For the CDR3, the DNA is TGTGCCAGCAGCTCCAACTTCCAGGGAGGTTGGACTGAAGCTTTCTTT. The chain couples TRBV7-2 to TRBJ1-1; tentative D call: TRBD1 (5 bases). This CDR3 has 16 amino acids. Trimming removed 4 bases at V and 5 bases at J, with 20 bases between. Germline V gene data show CDR1 as SGHTA and CDR2 as FQGNSA.

This chain uses TRBV6-5 with TRBJ2-3; TRBD2 matches 10 bases. This CDR3 region has 17 residues. CDR1 is MNHEY and CDR2 is SVGAGI in the germline V gene. V lost 0 bases to trimming and J lost 6 bases; unmatched junction nucleotides: 9. The CDR3 loop is CASSYSSGGAHDDTQYF. DNA for the CDR3: TGTGCCAGCAGTTACTCGAGCGGGGGGGCCCATGACGATACGCAGTATTTT.

This clonotype was seen more than once but under ten times. The genes are TRBV2 and TRBJ2-2, with D unclear. CDR1 and CDR2 from the germline V gene are SNHLY and FYNNEI. The V end lost 0 bases, the J end lost 0 bases, and 11 bases lay between the germline ends. This CDR3 comprises 17 residues. The CDR3 spells CASSEALRATNTGELFF. The CDR3, as DNA: TGTGCCAGCAGTGAAGCGCTTCGGGCGACGAACACCGGGGAGCTGTTTTTT. Using reference TRBV2 and TRBJ2-2 for the parts outside the CDR3, the full variable domain is EPEVTQTPSHQVTQMGQEVILRCVPISNHLYFYWYRQILGQKVEFLVSFYNNEISEKSEIFDDQFSVERPDGSNFTLKIRSTKLEDSAMYFCASSEALRATNTGELFFGEGSRLTVL.

This clonotype turned up a few times. V usage is TRBV29-1 and J usage is TRBJ2-3; the D gene is possibly TRBD1 (6 bases). The CDR3 has 16 residues. V gave up 2 bases and J gave up 2 bases, with 17 bases separating them. The V gene's germline CDR1 is SQVTM and CDR2 ANQGSEA. This CDR3 is CSVEPDYRASTDTQYF. CDR3 sequence (DNA): TGCAGCGTTGAACCGGATTACAGGGCCTCCACAGATACGCAGTATTTT.

This clonotype occurred a few times. The gene calls are TRBV7-3 and TRBJ2-3; TRBD2 matches at 12 bases. This CDR3 spans 18 amino acids. The V gene end was trimmed by 5 bases and the J gene end by 0 bases; junction bases not matched to a gene: 9. From germline, CDR1 is SGHTA and CDR2 FQGTGA. The CDR3 loop is CASSPTGTSGSSTDTQYF. In nucleotides, the CDR3 is TGTGCCAGCAGCCCGACCGGGACTAGCGGGTCTAGCACAGATACGCAGTATTTT. Full variable domain (remainder filled in from reference TRBV7-3 and TRBJ2-3): GAGVSQTPSNKVTEKGKYVELRCDPISGHTALYWYRQSLGQGPEFLIYFQGTGAADDSGLPNDRFFAVRPEGSVSTLKIQRTERGDSAVYLCASSPTGTSGSSTDTQYFGPGTRLTVL.

This clonotype was seen a handful of times. V usage is TRBV27 and J usage is TRBJ2-5; TRBD2 matches at 9 bases. Trimming removed 5 bases from V and 5 bases from J; junction bases left unmatched: 12. The CDR3 has 16 amino acids. In germline, CDR1 is MNHEY, CDR2 SMNVEV (reference sequence). The CDR3 sequence is CASSAQHAGGLETQYF. DNA for the CDR3: TGTGCCAGCAGTGCCCAGCATGCGGGGGGGCTTGAGACCCAGTACTTC.

The J gene is TRBJ2-2, the V gene TRBV9, with 9 bases lining up with TRBD1. Unmatched junction bases numbered 5, after V lost 2 bases and J lost 3 bases. CDR1 is SGDLS, CDR2 YYNGEE, per germline. The CDR3 length is 16 residues. The CDR3 is CASSVTGTGYTGELFF. CDR3 coding DNA: TGTGCCAGCAGCGTCACCGGGACAGGGTACACCGGGGAGCTGTTTTTT. The whole variable domain, filled in from reference TRBV9 and TRBJ2-2, reads DSGVTQTPKHLITATGQRVTLRCSPRSGDLSVYWYQQSLDQGLQFLIQYYNGEERAKGNILERFSAQQFPDLHSELNLSSLELGDSALYFCASSVTGTGYTGELFFGEGSRLTVL.

The chain links TRBV7-2 to TRBJ2-2; 7 nucleotides line up with TRBD2. The J segment lost 2 bases and the V segment lost 4 bases, leaving 7 bases of the junction unmatched. The CDR3 runs 16 residues. Germline CDR1 and CDR2: SGHTA and FQGNSA. This CDR3 is CASSWWGTNNTGELFF. CDR3 DNA sequence: TGTGCCAGCAGCTGGTGGGGGACTAATAACACCGGGGAGCTGTTTTTT. Supplemented by reference TRBV7-2 and TRBJ2-2, the full variable domain reads GAGVSQSPSNKVTEKGKDVELRCDPISGHTALYWYRQSLGQGLEFLIYFQGNSAPDKSGLPSDRFSAERTGGSVSTLTIQRTQQEDSAVYLCASSWWGTNNTGELFFGEGSRLTVL.

This clonotype came up a few times. The chain carries TRBV12-3 or TRBV12-4 and TRBJ1-6; D uncertain. Trimming stripped 5 bases from V and 10 bases from J, with 9 bases between. This CDR3 has 12 amino acids. In DNA form, the CDR3 reads TGTGCCAGCAGTCCCTACTTCTCACCCCTCCACTTT. Translated: CASSPYFSPLHF.

Many counts were recorded for this clonotype. This chain uses TRBV5-1 with TRBJ1-5; 9 bases fit TRBD1. Looked up from germline, CDR1 is SGHRS and CDR2 is YFSETQ. The junction had 4 bases not matched to a gene; V was cut back by 2 bases and J by 4 bases. This CDR3 has 15 residues. The CDR3 region has the DNA TGCGCCAGCAGCTTCGGGGACAGGGCAAATCAGCCCCAGCATTTT. This gives the protein CASSFGDRANQPQHF.

This clonotype was seen only a few times. This chain connects TRBV7-9 to TRBJ2-2, with D possibly being TRBD2 (7 bases). This CDR3 contains 15 residues. CDR1 and CDR2 (germline): SEHNR, FQNEAQ (reference sequence). Between the trimmed V and J ends, which lost 11 bases and 4 bases, there was a span of 20 bases. The CDR3 nucleotides read TGTGCCCTCCCCCCGGGGGGCTCCTTCACCGGGGAGCTGTTTTTT. This sequence encodes CALPPGGSFTGELFF.

The CDR3 DNA reads TGTGCCAGCAGTGACTCAGGAAGGTACGAGCAGTACGTC. Translated: CASSDSGRYEQYV. V usage is TRBV6-1 and J usage is TRBJ2-7; unclear D gene. The CDR3 consists of 13 residues. Germline V gene lookup returns CDR1 MNHNS and CDR2 SASEGT. Trimming left V 3 bases short and J 4 bases short, with 10 bases between.

This chain connects TRBV6-5 to TRBJ1-4; possibly TRBD1 for D (6 bases). V lost 6 bases and J lost 7, with 15 bases in between. This CDR3 has 14 residues. CDR1 and CDR2 (germline): MNHEY, SVGAGI. CDR3 amino acids: CASSRTVTSEKLFF. The CDR3 coding sequence is TGTGCCAGCAGCCGGACAGTGACCTCTGAAAAACTGTTTTTT.

This clonotype was observed a handful of times. The rearrangement joins TRBV7-9 to TRBJ2-7, with a weak D call TRBD1 (5 bases). CDR1 and CDR2 (germline): SEHNR, FQNEAQ (reference sequence). The CDR3 covers 13 residues. V dropped 4 bases and J dropped 1 base, with 8 bases sitting between them. The CDR3 DNA sequence: TGTGCCAGCAGCTATGGACATTCCTACGAGCAGTACTTC. Its protein is CASSYGHSYEQYF.

This clonotype has a handful of counts. The chain joins TRBV24-1 to TRBJ2-1, with no clear D. The CDR3 spans 14 residues. In germline, CDR1 is KGHDR, CDR2 SFDVKD. V shed 2 bases and J shed 11 bases, with 15 bases lying between them. CDR3 bases: TGTGCCACCAGTGATTGGATCACTGCCCAAAAGCAGTTCTTC. Protein product: CATSDWITAQKQFF.

This chain joins TRBV7-3 and TRBJ2-2; D ambiguous. Trimming left V 3 bases short and J 7 bases short, with 6 bases between. The CDR3 is 12 amino acids. Looked up from germline, CDR1 is SGHTA and CDR2 is FQGTGA. The CDR3 DNA reads TGTGCCAGCAGCTTCACAGTCGGGGAGCTGTTTTTT. This gives the protein CASSFTVGELFF.